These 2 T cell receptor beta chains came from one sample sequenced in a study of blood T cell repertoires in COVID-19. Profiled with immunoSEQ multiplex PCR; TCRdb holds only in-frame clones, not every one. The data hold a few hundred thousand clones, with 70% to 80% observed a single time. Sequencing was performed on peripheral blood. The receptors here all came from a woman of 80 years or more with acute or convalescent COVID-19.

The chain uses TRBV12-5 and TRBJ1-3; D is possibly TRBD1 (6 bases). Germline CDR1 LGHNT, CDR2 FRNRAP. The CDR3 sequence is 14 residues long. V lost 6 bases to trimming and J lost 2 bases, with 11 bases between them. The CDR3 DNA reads TGTGCTAGTGGCCCATCAGGGGCTGGAAACACCATATATTTT. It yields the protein CASGPSGAGNTIYF.

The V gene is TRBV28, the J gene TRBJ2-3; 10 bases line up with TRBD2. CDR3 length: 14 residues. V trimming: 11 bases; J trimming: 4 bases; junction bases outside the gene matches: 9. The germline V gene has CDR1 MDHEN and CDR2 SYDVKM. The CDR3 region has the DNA TGTGCCGGATCGCCGGGACTAGCGTCAGATACGCAGTATTTT. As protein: CAGSPGLASDTQYF. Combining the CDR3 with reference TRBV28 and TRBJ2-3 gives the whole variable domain DVKVTQSSRYLVKRTGEKVFLECVQDMDHENMFWYRQDPGLGLRLIYFSYDVKMKEKGDIPEGYSVSREKKERFSLILESASTNQTSMYLCAGSPGLASDTQYFGPGTRLTVL.